This T cell receptor (beta chain) was sequenced during a study of shared clonotypes between healthy human individuals. Points from the study as a whole: Sequencing of the sorted subsets was shown by rarefaction to be incomplete despite large depth.

A note on this clone: Its target is unknown.

Assay used: immunoSEQ multiplex PCR; TCRdb lists only in-frame clones, some missing. The sample yields 850,000 to 1,100,000 clones, 60% to 85% seen once. The V end lost 6 bases, the J end lost 9 bases, and 16 bases lay between the germline ends. This CDR3 comprises 13 residues. Germline CDR1 is SGHDT and CDR2 is YYEEEE. The sample taken for sequencing was memory CD4+ T cells from PBMCs. Subset denoted: CD45RA-negative fraction. The gene calls are TRBV5-6 and TRBJ2-1, with TRBD2 as a possible D gene (6 bases). This sequence originates from a man aged 18 to 35 in good health. Some clones in this sample may be carry-over from other donors' samples. Here the CDR3 reads CASTSLSGVEQFF. DNA for the CDR3: TGTGCCAGCACTAGCCTCTCGGGGGTTGAGCAGTTCTTC.